One sample yielded the 2 T cell receptor beta chains listed below, sequenced in a study of T cell responses to AZD1222 COVID-19 vaccine. Here immunoSEQ multiplex PCR was the method, and the copy in TCRdb shows in-frame clones only, minus some. The sample yields around 150,000 clones, approximately 88% seen once. Sample: peripheral blood, taken on day 0 of MenACWY control vaccination. Every receptor here comes from an adult in good health.

The rearrangement links TRBV6-6 to TRBJ1-1; TRBD1 might be the D (5 bases). Germline CDR1 is MNHNY and CDR2 is SVGAGI (reference sequence). Trimming left V 6 bases short and J 10 bases short, with 21 bases between. CDR3 length equals 14 residues. The CDR3 DNA reads TGTGCCAGCAGGTTGCAGGGTACGGGGTCCGCAGCTTTCTTT. As protein: CASRLQGTGSAAFF.

This clone was seen only once. The CDR3 sequence: CASSLGGRNTEAFF. The CDR3 nucleotides read TGTGCCAGCAGCTTAGGGGGACGGAACACTGAAGCTTTCTTT. This chain joins TRBV11-3 and TRBJ1-1, with a tentative D call TRBD1 (5 bases). The CDR3 consists of 14 residues. Between the trimmed V and J ends, which lost 1 base and 1 base, there was a span of 7 bases. Germline CDR1 is SGHNT and CDR2 is YENEEA.